What follows are 24 T cell receptor beta chains derived from one specimen sequenced in a study of OX40 agonist ivuxolimab in advanced cancers. Assay: immunoSEQ multiplex PCR; the TCRdb copy retains only in-frame clones and omits some. The sample consists of just over 50,000 clones, approximately 83% of them appearing once. This specimen was CD4+ or CD8+ T cells sorted from blood, taken in a trial of the OX40 agonist ivuxolimab. These TCRs come from an adult with an advanced solid tumor such as melanoma, head and neck, liver or kidney cancer.

J is TRBJ2-7 and V is TRBV5-1; D might be TRBD1 (6 bases). The germline gives CDR1 SGHRS, CDR2 YFSETQ. The germline V and J ends were trimmed by 7 bases and 2 bases, with 16 bases remaining between them. The CDR3 totals 14 residues. The CDR3 bases are TGCGCCAGCCACACCGGGACATTGCCCTACGAGCAGTACTTC. Protein: CASHTGTLPYEQYF.

The rearrangement links TRBV4-3 to TRBJ2-3, with TRBD1 matching over 8 bases. The germline V gene has CDR1 LGHNA and CDR2 YSLEER. The CDR3 sequence is 17 residues long. Trimming removed 1 base from V and 3 bases from J; junction bases left unmatched: 9. The CDR3 DNA reads as TGCGCCAGCAGCCAAGGCGCGCCAGGGGGCCTGACAGATACGCAGTATTTT. Translation: CASSQGAPGGLTDTQYF.

The rearrangement links TRBV6-9 to TRBJ2-7; the D gene is possibly TRBD2 (6 bases). Germline CDR1 MNHGY, CDR2 SVAAGI. This CDR3 has 12 residues. V gave up 4 bases and J gave up 4 bases, with 8 bases separating them. The DNA of the CDR3 is TGTGCCAGCAGTTCTGGGGGGTACGAGCAGTACTTC. As protein: CASSSGGYEQYF.

CDR3 DNA sequence: TGTGCCAGTAGCCTAATTCCTCGGGGGGAGCAGTACTTC. Translating it yields CASSLIPRGEQYF. The V call is TRBV19, the J call TRBJ2-7, with D maybe TRBD2 (6 bases). The germline V gene encodes CDR1 LNHDA and CDR2 SQIVND (reference sequence). The ends were cut back, 6 bases at V and 7 bases at J, with 16 bases in the middle. The CDR3 has 13 amino acids.

The rearrangement joins TRBV14 to TRBJ1-5; 8 bases line up with TRBD1. The germline CDR1 and CDR2 sequences are SGHDN and FVKESK. Losses at the gene ends were 0 bases for V and 0 bases for J; bases not matched to a gene: 13. CDR3 length: 20 amino acids. CDR3 DNA: TGTGCCAGCAGCCAAGATCTTCCGGACAGGGCGTTCTGTAGCAATCAGCCCCAGCATTTT. Amino acid sequence: CASSQDLPDRAFCSNQPQHF.

V gene TRBV4-2 combines with J gene TRBJ2-7; 8 positions agree with TRBD1. V shed 4 bases, J shed 6 bases, and the junction held 8 bases outside the gene matches. CDR3 length: 14 residues. Germline CDR1 LGHNA, CDR2 YNFKEQ. The CDR3, as DNA: TGTGCCAGCAGCCCCAGCGGACAGGGAGGCGAGCAGTACTTC. Its protein product is CASSPSGQGGEQYF.

This clone qualifies as medium-sized. The CDR3 DNA is TGTGCCAGCTCACGGGACACTCTCTATGGCTACACCTTC. It yields the protein CASSRDTLYGYTF. The chain uses TRBV18 and TRBJ1-2, with D perhaps TRBD1 (6 bases). Germline V gene data show CDR1 as KGHSH and CDR2 as LQKENI. Deletions cut 4 bases from V and 4 bases from J, with 10 bases between. This CDR3 contains 13 residues.

This clone was recorded once. The CDR3 reads CASSLNRGTGNTIYF. CDR3 coding DNA: TGTGCCAGCAGTTTAAACAGGGGTACTGGAAACACCATATATTTT. The V call is TRBV6-5, the J call TRBJ1-3, with TRBD1 matching 7 bases. V shed 4 bases and J 2 bases; nucleotides not matched to a gene: 5. CDR3 length: 15 residues. The V gene's germline CDR1 is MNHEY and CDR2 SVGAGI.

The chain recombines TRBV19 with TRBJ2-5; D is perhaps TRBD2 (6 bases). CDR3 length: 16 residues. CDR1 is LNHDA, CDR2 SQIVND, per germline (reference sequence). Trimming pared 3 bases from V and 1 base from J, leaving 15 bases between. The CDR3 protein is CASSMGGTTTQETQYF. As DNA, the CDR3 is TGTGCCAGTAGTATGGGCGGGACCACCACCCAAGAGACCCAGTACTTC.

CDR3 loop: CASSLGGSQETQYF. The DNA of the CDR3 is TGTGCCAGCAGCTTAGGGGGTAGTCAAGAGACCCAGTACTTC. The chain is built from TRBV7-2 and TRBJ2-5; D not resolved. Trimming stripped 1 base from V and 2 bases from J, with 8 bases between. Germline V lookup: CDR1 SGHTA, CDR2 FQGNSA. The CDR3 covers 14 residues.

This chain links TRBV9 with TRBJ2-2; D unclear. Looked up from germline, CDR1 is SGDLS and CDR2 is YYNGEE. The length of the CDR3 is 15 residues. V was shortened by 3 bases and J by 2 bases, with 11 bases between the two germline ends. The CDR3 coding sequence is TGTGCCAGCAGCGAGGGCCCAGGAAACACCGGGGAGCTGTTTTTT. Translation gives CASSEGPGNTGELFF.

J is TRBJ2-1 and V is TRBV10-1; a weak D match, TRBD1 (5 bases). The CDR3 is 13 amino acids. Between the trimmed V and J ends, which lost 4 bases and 4 bases, there was a span of 8 bases. CDR1 and CDR2 (germline): WNHNN, SYGVQD (reference sequence). In DNA, the CDR3 is TGCGCCAGCAGTGCGGACATTTACAATGAGCAGTTCTTC. Encoded protein: CASSADIYNEQFF.

The rearrangement joins TRBV5-1 to TRBJ1-1; no clear D. V lost 5 bases and J lost 7, with 15 bases in between. Germline loops: CDR1 SGHRS, CDR2 YFSETQ. The CDR3 spans 13 residues. The CDR3 DNA reads as TGCGCCAGCAGAGGCAATGGACTAGGTGAAGCTTTCTTT. It specifies CASRGNGLGEAFF.

This clone was picked up one time. The chain combines TRBV7-9 with TRBJ2-5; 8 nucleotides match TRBD2. The better agreement between TRBJ2-7 and the DNA end casts doubt on the J call. The CDR3 consists of 13 residues. CDR1 is SEHNR, CDR2 FQNEAQ, per germline (reference sequence). The chain's CDR3 is CASSHSGGYEQYF. As DNA, the CDR3 is TGTGCCAGCAGCCACTCGGGGGGGTACGAGCAGTACTTC.

This chain links TRBV4-2 with TRBJ1-2; D perhaps matches TRBD1 (5 bases). Trimming pared 0 bases from V and 6 bases from J, leaving 11 bases between. Germline values: CDR1 LGHNA, CDR2 YNFKEQ. The CDR3 is 14 residues long. The CDR3 spells CASSQDKQGHGYTF. CDR3 sequence (DNA): TGTGCCAGCAGCCAAGATAAGCAGGGTCATGGCTACACCTTC.

V gene TRBV6-5 combines with J gene TRBJ1-6, with 7 nucleotides matching TRBD1. CDR1 and CDR2 (germline): MNHEY, SVGAGI. This CDR3 comprises 15 residues. Trimming at V came to 6 bases and at J to 14 bases, leaving 16 bases not matched to a gene. CDR3 DNA: TGTGCCAGCAGGCCCACAGGGGCCAGAGGATTGGCCCTCCACTTT. It translates to CASRPTGARGLALHF.

Here the CDR3 reads CASSLRQGSGEQYF. CDR3 nucleotides: TGTGCCAGCAGTTTAAGGCAGGGGTCGGGCGAGCAGTACTTC. The V gene is TRBV27, the J gene TRBJ2-7; perhaps TRBD1 as D (6 bases). V lost 2 bases and J lost 6, with 14 bases in between. The CDR3 runs 14 residues. The germline CDR1 and CDR2 sequences are MNHEY and SMNVEV (reference sequence).

The chain carries TRBV18 and TRBJ2-1, with D possibly being TRBD1 (6 bases). There are 14 residues in the CDR3. Trimming removed 2 bases from V and 7 bases from J, with 12 bases in between. Germline V lookup: CDR1 KGHSH, CDR2 LQKENI. CDR3 in amino acids: CASSPGLGGNEQFF. Written as DNA, the CDR3 is TGTGCCAGCTCACCAGGGCTAGGGGGAAATGAGCAGTTCTTC.

V usage is TRBV7-9 and J usage is TRBJ2-2; perhaps TRBD1 as D (6 bases). Trimming pared 1 base from V and 3 bases from J, leaving 9 bases between. This CDR3 is built from 15 residues. The germline V gene encodes CDR1 SEHNR and CDR2 FQNEAQ (reference sequence). The CDR3 region is CASSLGGPDTGELFF. CDR3 DNA: TGTGCCAGCAGCTTAGGGGGGCCGGACACCGGGGAGCTGTTTTTT.

The genes are TRBV28 and TRBJ1-5, with 8 bases aligning to TRBD1. With V trimmed by 3 bases and J by 7 bases, 2 bases remained unmatched. This CDR3 is built from 13 residues. Germline loops: CDR1 MDHEN, CDR2 SYDVKM. The CDR3 DNA is TGTGCCAGCAGTTTTACAGGGGGGCAGCCCCAGCATTTT. This sequence encodes CASSFTGGQPQHF.

V and J are TRBV7-2 and TRBJ2-1; TRBD2 matches at 7 bases. J lost 0 bases, V lost 5 bases, and 10 bases had no gene match. CDR1 is SGHTA, CDR2 FQGNSA, per germline. The CDR3 spans 17 residues. The CDR3, as DNA: TGTGCCAGCAGCGCCCGGACTAGTTGGGTCTCCTACAATGAGCAGTTCTTC. It specifies CASSARTSWVSYNEQFF.

The CDR3 protein is CASSALEGVWYSNQPQHF. CDR3 sequence (DNA): TGCGCCAGCAGTGCCCTCGAAGGGGTCTGGTATAGCAATCAGCCCCAGCATTTT. The V call is TRBV10-2, the J call TRBJ1-5, with a weak D call TRBD1 (5 bases). Trimming removed 4 bases at V and 0 bases at J, with 19 bases between. Germline V gives CDR1 WSHSY, CDR2 SAAADI. The CDR3 contains 18 residues.

This chain joins TRBV11-2 and TRBJ1-2, with 7 bases matching TRBD1. Germline values: CDR1 SGHAT, CDR2 FQNNGV. J lost 5 bases, V lost 4 bases, and 10 bases had no gene match. The CDR3 contains 15 residues. CDR3 protein: CASSSLRTGGYGYTF. CDR3 DNA sequence: TGTGCCAGCAGCTCCCTAAGGACAGGCGGGTATGGCTACACCTTC.

This clone came up once. The rearrangement links TRBV27 to TRBJ2-1, with D possibly TRBD2 on 7 matching bases. The V and J ends lost 6 bases and 7 bases respectively, with 19 bases between them. CDR1 is MNHEY and CDR2 is SMNVEV in the germline V gene (reference sequence). CDR3 length equals 15 residues. The CDR3 spells CASRSMEGGRNEQFF. The CDR3 nucleotides are TGTGCCAGCAGATCGATGGAGGGGGGGAGGAATGAGCAGTTCTTC.